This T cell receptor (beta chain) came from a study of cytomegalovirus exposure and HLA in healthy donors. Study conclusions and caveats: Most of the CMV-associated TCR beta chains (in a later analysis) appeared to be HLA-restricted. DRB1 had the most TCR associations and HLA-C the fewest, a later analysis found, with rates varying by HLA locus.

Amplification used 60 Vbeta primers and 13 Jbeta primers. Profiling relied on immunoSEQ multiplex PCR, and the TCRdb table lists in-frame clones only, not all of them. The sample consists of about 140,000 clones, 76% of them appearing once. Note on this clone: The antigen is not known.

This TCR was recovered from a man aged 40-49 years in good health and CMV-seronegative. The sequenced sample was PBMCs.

For the CDR3, the DNA is TGTGCCAGCAGCTTATTCTCCGAGACCCAGTACTTC. It yields the protein CASSLFSETQYF. The chain combines TRBV5-6 with TRBJ2-5; D is unclear. The germline V gene has CDR1 SGHDT and CDR2 YYEEEE. The CDR3 length is 12 residues. V was pared by 2 bases and J by 5 bases, with 7 bases between.